This T cell receptor beta chain derives from a study of T cell repertoires in cytomegalovirus infection. About the study: From public TCR beta signatures came an indication of both CMV infection and matching HLA type.

TCRdb itself ran the reads through MiXCR, one entry per CDR3 protein. The sample contains a few hundred thousand distinct CDR3 sequences, roughly 9% of which appear only once. As concerns this clonotype: The antigen is not known. This sequence may be a read error, since a much larger clone differs from it by one base.

General study points: In two of eight donors, the top clonotype was HLA-C-restricted CMV-specific. Summed frequency of shared TCR beta families picked out CMV carriers who also had the relevant HLA.

The material sequenced was PBMCs. The sequence derives from a human donor in good health (CMV status not recorded). Some clones in this sample may be carry-over from other donors' samples.

Written as DNA, the CDR3 is TGTGCCAACAGCTTAGACAGGTATCCGCTCAATGAGCAGTTCTTC. Translated: CANSLDRYPLNEQFF. This chain links TRBV11-2 with TRBJ2-1; tentative D call: TRBD1 (6 bases). Germline V CDR1 and CDR2: SGHAT, FQNNGV. CDR3 length equals 15 residues.